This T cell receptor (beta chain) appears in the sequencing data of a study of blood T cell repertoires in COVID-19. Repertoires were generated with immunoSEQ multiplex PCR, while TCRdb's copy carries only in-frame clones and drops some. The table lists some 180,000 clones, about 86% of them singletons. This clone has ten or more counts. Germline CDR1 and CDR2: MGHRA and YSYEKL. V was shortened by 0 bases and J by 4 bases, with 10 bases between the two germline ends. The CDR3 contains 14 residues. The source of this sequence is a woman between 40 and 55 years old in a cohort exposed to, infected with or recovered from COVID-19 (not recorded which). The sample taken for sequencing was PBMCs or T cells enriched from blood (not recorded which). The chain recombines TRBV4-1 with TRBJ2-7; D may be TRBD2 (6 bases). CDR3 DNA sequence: TGCGCCAGCAGCCAAGATGTGGGGACTTACGAGCAGTACTTC. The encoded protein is CASSQDVGTYEQYF.